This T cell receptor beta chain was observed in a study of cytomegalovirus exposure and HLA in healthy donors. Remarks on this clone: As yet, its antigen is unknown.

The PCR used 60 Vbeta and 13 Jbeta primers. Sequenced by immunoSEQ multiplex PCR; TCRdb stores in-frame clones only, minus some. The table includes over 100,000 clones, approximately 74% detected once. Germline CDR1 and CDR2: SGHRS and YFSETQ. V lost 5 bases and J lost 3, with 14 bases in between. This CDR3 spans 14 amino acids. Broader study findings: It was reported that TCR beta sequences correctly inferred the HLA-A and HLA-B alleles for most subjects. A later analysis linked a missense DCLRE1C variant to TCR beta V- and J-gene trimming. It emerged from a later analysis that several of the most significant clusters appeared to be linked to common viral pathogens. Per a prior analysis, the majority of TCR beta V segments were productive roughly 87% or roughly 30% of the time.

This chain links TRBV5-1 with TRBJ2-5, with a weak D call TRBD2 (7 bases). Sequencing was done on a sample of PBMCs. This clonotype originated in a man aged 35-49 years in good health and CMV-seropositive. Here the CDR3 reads CASSGGAGEETQYF. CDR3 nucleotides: TGCGCCAGCAGTGGGGGGGCAGGGGAAGAGACCCAGTACTTC.